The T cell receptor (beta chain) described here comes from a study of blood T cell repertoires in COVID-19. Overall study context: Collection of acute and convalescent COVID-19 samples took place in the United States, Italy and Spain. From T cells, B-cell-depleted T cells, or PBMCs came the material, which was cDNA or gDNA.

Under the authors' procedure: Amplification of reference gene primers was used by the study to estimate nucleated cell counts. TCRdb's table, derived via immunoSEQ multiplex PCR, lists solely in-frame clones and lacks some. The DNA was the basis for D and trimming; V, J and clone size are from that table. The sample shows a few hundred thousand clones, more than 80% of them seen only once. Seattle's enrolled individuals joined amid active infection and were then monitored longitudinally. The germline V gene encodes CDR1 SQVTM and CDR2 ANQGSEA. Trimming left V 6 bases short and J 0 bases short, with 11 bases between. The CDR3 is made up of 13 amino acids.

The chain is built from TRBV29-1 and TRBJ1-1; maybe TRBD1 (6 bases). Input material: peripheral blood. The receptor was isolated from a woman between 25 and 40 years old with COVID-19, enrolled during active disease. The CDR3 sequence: CSVQTGLNTEAFF. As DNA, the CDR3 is TGCAGCGTCCAGACAGGTCTGAACACTGAAGCTTTCTTT.